Presented here are 21 T cell receptor beta chains from one specimen sequenced in a study of regulatory T cells in long-lasting Graves disease. According to the study, TCR beta libraries were built with iRepertoire HTBI primers and CDR3-region Arm-PCR. One entry per CDR3 protein, called by TCRdb with MiXCR from the multiplex PCR reads. The table shows about 400,000 distinct CDR3 sequences, with 20% to 25% occurring only once. Documented time point: persistent/refractory GD, antithyroid drugs over 5 years with positive TRAb. PBMC RNA was the source of the TCR library. The source material was peripheral blood mononuclear cells (PBMCs), sampled when the disease was refractory, from a patient treated with antithyroid drugs. These receptors all come from a female donor with Graves disease.

The chain is built from TRBV6-1 and TRBJ2-2, with unresolved D. Germline CDR1 MNHNS, CDR2 SASEGT. V dropped 7 bases and J dropped 4 bases, with 19 bases sitting between them. CDR3 length equals 16 residues. This CDR3 is CASTFNQALSTGELFF. In DNA form, the CDR3 reads TGTGCCAGCACCTTTAATCAGGCCCTGAGCACCGGGGAGCTGTTTTTT.

This clonotype has just a few counts. DNA for the CDR3: TGTGCCAGCAGTGATCTGGGACGGAACACTGAAGCTTTCTTT. Residues: CASSDLGRNTEAFF. The rearrangement links TRBV6-2 or TRBV6-3 to TRBJ1-1; D is possibly TRBD1 (5 bases). CDR1 MNHEY and CDR2 SVGEGT come from the germline V gene. This CDR3 has 14 amino acids. The ends were cut back, 5 bases at V and 1 base at J, with 11 bases in the middle.

V usage is TRBV27 and J usage is TRBJ1-1; the D is unclear. This CDR3 region has 14 residues. Germline assignment: CDR1 MNHEY and CDR2 SMNVEV (reference sequence). V gave up 5 bases and J gave up 0 bases, with 10 bases separating them. CDR3 in DNA: TGTGCCAGCAGTCCCACAACACTGAACACTGAAGCTTTCTTT. Encoded protein: CASSPTTLNTEAFF.

The chain recombines TRBV2 with TRBJ2-6; 8 bases align to TRBD1. The germline V gene has CDR1 SNHLY and CDR2 FYNNEI. V was pared by 6 bases and J by 3 bases, with 7 bases of the junction left unmatched. The CDR3 loop spans 16 amino acids. CDR3 sequence reads: CASSASGGFGANVLTF. The CDR3 DNA sequence: TGTGCCAGCAGCGCCTCAGGGGGCTTTGGGGCCAACGTCCTGACTTTC.

The table lists this clonotype with many counts. The rearrangement uses TRBV11-2 and TRBJ2-7; the D gene is possibly TRBD2 (5 bases). V shed 0 bases and J shed 9 bases, with 24 bases lying between them. Germline V gives CDR1 SGHAT, CDR2 FQNNGV. CDR3 length: 17 amino acids. In nucleotides, the CDR3 is TGTGCCAGCAGCTTAGACCCTGGAGGCCCAACCTCTGGTGTGCAGTACTTC. Amino acids: CASSLDPGGPTSGVQYF.

Ten or more counts support this clonotype. In nucleotides, the CDR3 is TGTGCCAGCAGTGGCAGGAACACTGAAGCTTTCTTT. It is translated as CASSGRNTEAFF. V gene TRBV11-2 combines with J gene TRBJ1-1; no clear D gene. The CDR3 is 12 amino acids. Germline lookup yields CDR1 SGHAT and CDR2 FQNNGV. Trimming pared 6 bases from V and 1 base from J, leaving 6 bases between.

A few counts support this clonotype. CDR3 in DNA: TGTGCCAGCAGCTTATTAGGTCAGACAGATACGCAGTATTTT. Protein sequence: CASSLLGQTDTQYF. The chain uses TRBV7-3 and TRBJ2-3; D is unclear. The V and J ends lost 2 bases and 3 bases respectively, with 9 bases between them. CDR3 size: 14 residues. Germline lookup yields CDR1 SGHTA and CDR2 FQGTGA.

This clonotype has just a few counts. This chain connects TRBV18 to TRBJ1-2; the D gene is possibly TRBD1 (5 bases). The CDR3 extends over 14 amino acids. Trimming took 3 bases from V and 5 from J, leaving 13 bases between them. CDR1 is KGHSH and CDR2 is LQKENI in the germline V gene. CDR3 nucleotides: TGTGCCAGCTCACCTCAAGGCCGGGGGTATGGCTACACCTTC. Its translation: CASSPQGRGYGYTF.

This clonotype has only a few counts. The chain uses TRBV15 and TRBJ1-5; weak D call: TRBD1 (5 bases). Germline-derived CDR1 and CDR2 are LNHNV and YYDKDF (reference sequence). Trimming left V 6 bases short and J 2 bases short, with 11 bases between. This CDR3 comprises 14 residues. This CDR3 is CATSIEGGNQPQHF. CDR3 nucleotide sequence: TGTGCCACCAGTATCGAAGGGGGCAATCAGCCCCAGCATTTT.

This clonotype was detected a few times. The gene calls are TRBV5-6 and TRBJ2-5, with TRBD1 matching over 9 bases. The germline CDR1 and CDR2 sequences are SGHDT and YYEEEE. This CDR3 comprises 15 residues. V was pared by 0 bases and J by 5 bases, with 5 bases of the junction left unmatched. CDR3 region: CASSLGTGVLETQYF. In nucleotides, the CDR3 is TGTGCCAGCAGCTTGGGGACAGGGGTCCTCGAGACCCAGTACTTC.

This clonotype was detected ten times or more. J is TRBJ2-7 and V is TRBV24-1; maybe TRBD2 (6 bases). The CDR3 contains 14 residues. Trimming pared 3 bases from V and 2 bases from J, leaving 10 bases between. CDR1 and CDR2 (germline): KGHDR, SFDVKD. The CDR3 spells CATSDPGLPYEQYF. The CDR3 nucleotides read TGTGCCACCAGTGATCCGGGACTCCCCTACGAGCAGTACTTC.

The chain carries TRBV12-3 or TRBV12-4 and TRBJ2-5; D is perhaps TRBD2 (6 bases). The CDR3 has 15 residues. Trimming removed 6 bases at V and 0 bases at J, with 14 bases between. CDR3 bases: TGTGCCAGCAGCCCAAGGGCGGGAAACCAAGAGACCCAGTACTTC. It specifies CASSPRAGNQETQYF.

This clonotype was counted ten times or more. CDR3 sequence: CASSEEVSREAFF. CDR3 DNA: TGTGCCAGCAGTGAAGAGGTGAGCAGGGAGGCTTTCTTT. The chain couples TRBV2 to TRBJ1-1; a weak D match, TRBD1 (5 bases). Germline V lookup: CDR1 SNHLY, CDR2 FYNNEI. V lost 1 base and J 11 bases, leaving 14 bases between the germline ends. The CDR3 loop spans 13 amino acids.

This clonotype was recorded many times. The V call is TRBV28, the J call TRBJ2-7; D remains ambiguous. This CDR3 spans 16 amino acids. V was pared by 1 base and J by 0 bases, with 13 bases between. Germline CDR1 and CDR2: MDHEN and SYDVKM. DNA of the CDR3: TGTGCCAGCAGTTTATTTGTGAATCAGCCCTCCTACGAGCAGTACTTC. Its translation is CASSLFVNQPSYEQYF. Supplemented by reference TRBV28 and TRBJ2-7, the full variable domain reads DVKVTQSSRYLVKRTGEKVFLECVQDMDHENMFWYRQDPGLGLRLIYFSYDVKMKEKGDIPEGYSVSREKKERFSLILESASTNQTSMYLCASSLFVNQPSYEQYFGPGTRLTVT.

This clonotype was recorded at least ten times. CDR3 DNA sequence: TGTGCCAGCAGAAAGACGAGAATACTTAGCAATCAGCCCCAGCATTTT. Its protein is CASRKTRILSNQPQHF. The chain carries TRBV6-1 and TRBJ1-5, with D hard to call. Germline V lookup: CDR1 MNHNS, CDR2 SASEGT. This CDR3 has 16 amino acids. The V end lost 6 bases, the J end lost 0 bases, and 15 bases lay between the germline ends.

This clonotype has a count of ten or more. The chain couples TRBV30 to TRBJ1-1; D perhaps matches TRBD1 (6 bases). The CDR3 loop spans 15 amino acids. Between the trimmed V and J ends, which lost 3 bases and 3 bases, there was a span of 17 bases. Germline V gene lookup returns CDR1 GTSNPN and CDR2 SVGIG (reference sequence). The chain's CDR3 is CAWSIWGAGDTEAFF. The CDR3 nucleotides are TGTGCCTGGAGCATCTGGGGGGCTGGCGACACTGAAGCTTTCTTT.

The table lists this clonotype with many counts. The chain links TRBV30 to TRBJ2-4, with D possibly TRBD2 on 6 matching bases. The CDR3 spans 13 residues. Deletions cut 2 bases from V and 2 bases from J, with 7 bases between. The germline V gene has CDR1 GTSNPN and CDR2 SVGIG (reference sequence). The CDR3 loop reads CAWSSGPKNIQYF. CDR3 sequence (DNA): TGTGCCTGGAGTAGCGGGCCCAAAAACATTCAGTACTTC. Filled out from reference TRBV30 and TRBJ2-4, the complete variable domain reads SQTIHQWPATLVQPVGSPLSLECTVEGTSNPNLYWYRQAAGRGLQLLFYSVGIGQISSEVPQNLSASRPQDRQFILSSKKLLLSDSGFYLCAWSSGPKNIQYFGAGTRLSVL.

The gene calls are TRBV27 and TRBJ1-6, with a possible D match to TRBD1 (6 bases). CDR1 is MNHEY, CDR2 SMNVEV, per germline (reference sequence). The CDR3 extends over 15 amino acids. V was shortened by 6 bases and J by 3 bases, with 12 bases between the two germline ends. This CDR3 reads CASRLSGVYNSPLHF. The CDR3 DNA follows: TGTGCCAGCAGACTCTCAGGGGTCTATAATTCACCCCTCCACTTT.

This clonotype was seen ten or more times. The V and J genes are TRBV20-1 and TRBJ2-7, with TRBD2 matching 11 bases. The V gene's germline CDR1 is DFQATT and CDR2 SNEGSKA (reference sequence). CDR3 size: 14 residues. After removal of 3 bases from V and 4 bases from J, the junction contained 5 bases not matched to a gene. The CDR3 region has the DNA TGCAGTGCTAGGCTAGCGGGAGGTAGTTACGAGCAGTACTTC. It translates to CSARLAGGSYEQYF.

The V call is TRBV6-1, the J call TRBJ2-2; D not certain. The V and J ends lost 7 bases and 1 base respectively, with 7 bases between them. The CDR3 is made up of 13 amino acids. Looked up from germline, CDR1 is MNHNS and CDR2 is SASEGT. The CDR3 sequence is CASNHGNTGELFF. The CDR3 DNA sequence: TGTGCCAGCAATCACGGGAACACCGGGGAGCTGTTTTTT.

This clonotype was counted at least ten times. The CDR3 region has the DNA TGTGCCAGCAGCCAAGATATACGGCTTCCGGACTATGGCTACACCTTC. Translated, it gives CASSQDIRLPDYGYTF. The rearrangement links TRBV3-1 to TRBJ1-2; D unclear. Germline CDR1 is LGHDT and CDR2 is YNNKEL (reference sequence). This CDR3 spans 16 amino acids. V lost 0 bases and J 3 bases, leaving 14 bases between the germline ends.